Listed below are T cell receptor beta chains from one sample, sequenced in a study of blood T cell repertoires in COVID-19. Clones were read by immunoSEQ multiplex PCR, and TCRdb kept only the in-frame ones, dropping some. The data show 350,000 or so clones, more than 85% seen once. The sample was PBMCs or T cells enriched from blood (not recorded which). The receptors originated from a woman aged 30 to 39 who had recovered from COVID-19. Each CDR3 is given with its conserved first and last residue. A D gene is named only where the DNA matches it firmly. Size is omitted from some rows. Given values are once, few, many or a class for expanded clones.

>TRBJ1-1|TRBD1|-|TRBV5-4
CASSIGGAGWNTEAFF
TGTGCCAGCAGCATAGGGGGCGCAGGATGGAACACTGAAGCTTTCTTT
>TRBJ2-7|-|-|TRBV2
CASSDRGTYSGPRQYF
TGTGCCAGCAGTGACAGGGGGACTTACTCCGGCCCAAGGCAGTACTTC
>TRBJ1-2|-|once|TRBV28
CASSSGPHGNGYTF
TGTGCCAGCAGTTCAGGTCCCCACGGGAATGGCTACACCTTC
>TRBJ1-1|-|-|TRBV5-6
CASSLVEATEAFF
TGTGCCAGCAGCTTGGTAGAGGCCACTGAAGCTTTCTTT
>TRBJ1-1|-|-|TRBV6-5
CATQLTGTEAFF
TGTGCCACCCAATTAACAGGAACCGAGGCTTTCTTT
>TRBJ2-7|-|-|TRBV5-4
CASSLFGSSYEQYF
TGTGCCAGCAGCTTGTTCGGGAGCTCCTACGAGCAGTACTTC
>TRBJ1-1|TRBD1|-|TRBV14
CASSQGGSLVTGRPTWTEAFF
TGTGCCAGCAGCCAAGGAGGATCATTGGTGACAGGGAGGCCTACATGGACTGAAGCTTTCTTT
>TRBJ2-1|-|-|TRBV3-1/TRBV3-2
CASSQDGGQPNEQFF
TGTGCCAGCAGCCAAGATGGCGGACAGCCGAATGAGCAGTTCTTC
>TRBJ2-2|-|-|TRBV11-2
CASSLVETGELFF
TGTGCCAGCAGCTTAGTTGAGACCGGGGAGCTGTTTTTT
>TRBJ1-2|TRBD1|-|TRBV28
CASSFTGAYGYTF
TGTGCCAGCAGTTTCACAGGGGCCTATGGCTACACCTTC
>TRBJ1-4|-|-|TRBV3-1/TRBV3-2
CASSRGNNEKLFF
TGTGCCAGCAGCCGCGGGAACAATGAAAAACTGTTTTTT